This T cell receptor beta chain originates from a study of OX40 agonist ivuxolimab in advanced cancers. About the investigation overall: Ivuxolimab was a fully human IgG2 agonistic monoclonal antibody targeting the costimulatory receptor OX40 (CD134). Among the approximately 50 dose-escalation patients, some 20 had hepatocellular carcinoma, around 15 melanoma, 9 renal cell carcinoma and 9 head and neck cancer. The point of sequencing TCRbeta in the periphery was to test whether ivuxolimab changed TCR sequence diversity and drove clonal T-cell expansion. The dose-escalation cohort was about 83% male with a mean age of about 65 years, ranging from roughly 23 to 90. Intravenous ivuxolimab was administered to patients every 2 weeks at six dose levels: 0.01, 0.1, 0.3, 1.5, 3 and 10 mg/kg. Partial responses were achieved by three dose-escalation patients, of whom one had hepatocellular carcinoma and two had cutaneous melanoma. The paper reports the monotherapy dose-escalation portion (N ≈ 50 patients) of the phase I ivuxolimab trial. Prior anti-PD-1, anti-PD-L1 or anti-CTLA-4 therapy was permitted, and approximately 40% of dose-escalation patients had received checkpoint inhibitors. Results and caveats for the whole study, not just this receptor: In the 0.1-3.0 mg/kg groups, partial responders were among the patients with the lowest normalized peripheral clonal expansion, particularly in CD8+ T cells. After ivuxolimab, CD8+ T cells had more expanded clones than CD4+ T cells on average. Clonal expansion of both CD4+ and CD8+ blood T cells was observed from baseline to week 6 at doses 0.1 to 3.0 mg/kg. Low levels of normalized T-cell clonal expansion were also seen in some patients who did not respond. The antigen specificity of the clonally expanded peripheral T cells was not determined.

From cysteine to phenylalanine, the CDR3 is 13 amino acids long. Just the 39-base CDR3 DNA is kept, in frame starting at base 1. V loses 3 bases at its end and J loses 10 bases; junction bases beyond the gene matches: 7. CDR1 and CDR2, looked up from the germline V gene (reference sequence), are GTSNPN and SVGIG. Genomic DNA was extracted from sorted cells for sequencing of the TCRbeta CDR3 region. The immunoSEQ Assay was used for sequencing of TCRbeta CDR3 regions. The table was pulled from immuneACCESS by TCRdb, which kept in-frame rearrangements only. Such tables lose some clones; where checked, under half of the loss comes from unresolved V genes, and the rest has no known cause. Present in this sample are about 69,000 clones, 84% of which were seen just once. The ten largest clonotypes hold about 8% of the sample. On this clone itself: No cognate antigen has been identified for it. Base qualities are missing; no much larger clone stands one base away.

The trial excluded patients who had a history of autoimmune disease or were on systemic immunosuppression. Peripheral blood for TCR sequencing was collected from all dose cohorts at baseline, on cycle 4 day 1, and on cycle 7 day 1. The samples were taken from a phase I, first-in-human, multicenter, open-label dose-escalation trial of ivuxolimab. Adults with locally advanced or metastatic melanoma, renal cell carcinoma, hepatocellular carcinoma or head and neck squamous cell carcinoma were enrolled in the trial. CD4+ and CD8+ T cells were sorted separately from peripheral blood before TCR sequencing.

The chain uses TRBV30 and TRBJ2-1, with TRBD1 identical over 9 junction bases. The sample was CD4+ or CD8+ T cells sorted from blood, taken in a trial of the OX40 agonist ivuxolimab. This TCR derives from an adult with an advanced solid tumor such as melanoma, head and neck, liver or kidney cancer. The DNA reads as follows: TGTGCCTGGAGCCGGGACAGGGCGGGCGAGCAGTTCTTC. This codes for CAWSRDRAGEQFF.